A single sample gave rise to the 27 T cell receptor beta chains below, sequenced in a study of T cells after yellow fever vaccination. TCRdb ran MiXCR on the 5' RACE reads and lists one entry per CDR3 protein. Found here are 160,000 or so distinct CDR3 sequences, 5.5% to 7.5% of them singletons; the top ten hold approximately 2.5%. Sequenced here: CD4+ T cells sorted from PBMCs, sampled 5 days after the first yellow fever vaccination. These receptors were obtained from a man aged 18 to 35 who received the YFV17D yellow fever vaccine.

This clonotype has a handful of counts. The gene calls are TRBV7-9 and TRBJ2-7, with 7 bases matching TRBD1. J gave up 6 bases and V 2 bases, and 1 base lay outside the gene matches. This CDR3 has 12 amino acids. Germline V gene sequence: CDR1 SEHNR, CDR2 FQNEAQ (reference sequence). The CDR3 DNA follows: TGTGCCAGCAGCTTAAGGGGGCCCGAGCAGTACTTC. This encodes CASSLRGPEQYF.

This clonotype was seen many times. The CDR3 loop is CSARPAGNTDTQYF. Written as DNA, the CDR3 is TGCAGTGCTAGACCGGCAGGGAACACAGATACGCAGTATTTT. V is TRBV20-1 and J is TRBJ2-3; tentative D call: TRBD1 (5 bases). V was cut by 2 bases and J by 2 bases, with 11 bases left in between. Per germline, CDR1 DFQATT and CDR2 SNEGSKA (reference sequence). This CDR3 contains 14 residues.

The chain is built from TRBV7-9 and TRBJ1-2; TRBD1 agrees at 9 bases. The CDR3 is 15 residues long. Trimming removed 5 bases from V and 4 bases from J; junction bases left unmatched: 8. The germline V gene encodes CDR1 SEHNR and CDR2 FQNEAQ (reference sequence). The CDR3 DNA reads TGTGCCAGCAGCCCGGACAGGGGCGGTCTCTATGGCTACACCTTC. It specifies CASSPDRGGLYGYTF.

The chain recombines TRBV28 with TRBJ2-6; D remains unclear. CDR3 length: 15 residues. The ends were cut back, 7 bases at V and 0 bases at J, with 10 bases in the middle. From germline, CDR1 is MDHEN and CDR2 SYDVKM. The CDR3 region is CASTAPLSGANVLTF. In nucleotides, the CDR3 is TGTGCCAGCACCGCCCCCCTCTCTGGGGCCAACGTCCTGACTTTC.

The CDR3 DNA sequence: TGTGCCAGCAGCCCCCCCTGGGCACAAGAGACCCAGTACTTC. Its protein product is CASSPPWAQETQYF. V usage is TRBV9 and J usage is TRBJ2-5; no definite D call. CDR1 is SGDLS and CDR2 is YYNGEE in the germline V gene. This CDR3 is built from 14 residues. The V gene lost 4 bases and the J gene lost 2 bases, with 12 bases spanning the gap.

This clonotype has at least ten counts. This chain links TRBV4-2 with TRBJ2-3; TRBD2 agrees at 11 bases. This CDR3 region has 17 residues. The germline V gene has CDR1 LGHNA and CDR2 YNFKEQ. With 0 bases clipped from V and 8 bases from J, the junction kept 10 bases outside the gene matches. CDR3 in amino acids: CASSQEPLAGGLGTQYF. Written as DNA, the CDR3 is TGTGCCAGCAGCCAAGAGCCCTTAGCGGGGGGGCTCGGTACGCAGTATTTT.

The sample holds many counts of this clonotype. DNA for the CDR3: TGTGCCAGCAGTCTCCCGGACACAACGAACACTGAAGCTTTCTTT. Translation gives CASSLPDTTNTEAFF. The V gene is TRBV28, the J gene TRBJ1-1; D may be TRBD1 (5 bases). Germline V lookup: CDR1 MDHEN, CDR2 SYDVKM. Trimming stripped 5 bases from V and 1 base from J, with 14 bases between. The CDR3 consists of 15 residues.

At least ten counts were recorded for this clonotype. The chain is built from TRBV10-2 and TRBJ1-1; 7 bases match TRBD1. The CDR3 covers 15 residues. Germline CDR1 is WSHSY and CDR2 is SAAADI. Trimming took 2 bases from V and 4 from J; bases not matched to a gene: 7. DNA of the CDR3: TGCGCCAGCAGTGAGACTCAGGGGGGCTTCACTGAAGCTTTCTTT. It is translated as CASSETQGGFTEAFF.

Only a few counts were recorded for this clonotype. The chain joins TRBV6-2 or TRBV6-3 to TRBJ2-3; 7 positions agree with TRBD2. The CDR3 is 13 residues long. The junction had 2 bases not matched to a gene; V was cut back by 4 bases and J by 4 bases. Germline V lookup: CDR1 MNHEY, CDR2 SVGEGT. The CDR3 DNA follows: TGTGCCAGCAGTTGGGGGGGGGCAGATACGCAGTATTTT. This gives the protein CASSWGGADTQYF.

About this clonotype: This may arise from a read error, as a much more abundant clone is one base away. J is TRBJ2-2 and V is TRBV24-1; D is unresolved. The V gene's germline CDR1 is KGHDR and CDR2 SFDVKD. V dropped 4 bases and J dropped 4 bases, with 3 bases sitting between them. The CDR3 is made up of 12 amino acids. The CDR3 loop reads CATSETTGELFF. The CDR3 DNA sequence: TGTGCCACCAGTGAAACCACCGGGGAGCTGTTTTTT.

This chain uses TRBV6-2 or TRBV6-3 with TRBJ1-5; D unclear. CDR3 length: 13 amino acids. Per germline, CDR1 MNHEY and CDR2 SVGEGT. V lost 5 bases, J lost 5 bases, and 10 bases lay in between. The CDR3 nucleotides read TGTGCCAGCAGTGAGACAACTTATCAGCCCCAGCATTTT. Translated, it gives CASSETTYQPQHF.

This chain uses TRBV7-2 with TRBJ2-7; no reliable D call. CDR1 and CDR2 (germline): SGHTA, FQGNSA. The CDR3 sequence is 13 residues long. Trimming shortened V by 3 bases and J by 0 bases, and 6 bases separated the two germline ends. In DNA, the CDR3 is TGTGCCAGCAGCTTTAAGGGCTCCTACGAGCAGTACTTC. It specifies CASSFKGSYEQYF.

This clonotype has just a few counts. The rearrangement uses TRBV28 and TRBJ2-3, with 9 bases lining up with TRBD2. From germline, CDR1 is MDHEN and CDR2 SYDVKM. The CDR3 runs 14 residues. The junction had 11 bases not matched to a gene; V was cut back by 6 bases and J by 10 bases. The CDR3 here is CASRPSGAGSAQYF. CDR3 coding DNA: TGTGCCAGCAGACCTAGCGGGGCAGGCAGCGCGCAGTATTTT.

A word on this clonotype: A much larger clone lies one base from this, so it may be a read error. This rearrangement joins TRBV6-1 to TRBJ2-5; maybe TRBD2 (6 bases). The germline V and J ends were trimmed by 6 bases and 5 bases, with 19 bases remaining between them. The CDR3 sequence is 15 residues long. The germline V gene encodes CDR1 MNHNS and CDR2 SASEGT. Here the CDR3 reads CASRPSVGSVETQYF. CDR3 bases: TGTGCCAGCAGACCTAGCGTGGGTTCGGTTGAGACCCAGTACTTC.

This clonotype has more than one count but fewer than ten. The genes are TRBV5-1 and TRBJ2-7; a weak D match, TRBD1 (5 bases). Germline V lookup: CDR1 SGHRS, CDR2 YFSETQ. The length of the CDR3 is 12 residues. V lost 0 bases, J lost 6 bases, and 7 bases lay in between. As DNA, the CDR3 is TGCGCCAGCAGCTTGGACAGGACCGAGCAGTACTTC. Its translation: CASSLDRTEQYF.

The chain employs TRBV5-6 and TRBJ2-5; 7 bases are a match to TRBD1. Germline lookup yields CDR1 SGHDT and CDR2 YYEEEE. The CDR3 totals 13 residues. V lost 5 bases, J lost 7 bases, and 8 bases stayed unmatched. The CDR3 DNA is TGTGCCAGCAGTCCGGACAGGAAAGCGACCCAGTACTTC. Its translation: CASSPDRKATQYF.

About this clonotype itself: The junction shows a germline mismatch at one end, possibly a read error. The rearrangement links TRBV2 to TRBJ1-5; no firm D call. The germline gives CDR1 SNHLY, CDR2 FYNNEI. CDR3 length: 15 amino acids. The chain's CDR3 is CASSSLGIGNQRQHF. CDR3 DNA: TGTGCCAGCAGTTCCCTAGGTATCGGCAATCAGCGCCAGCATTTT.

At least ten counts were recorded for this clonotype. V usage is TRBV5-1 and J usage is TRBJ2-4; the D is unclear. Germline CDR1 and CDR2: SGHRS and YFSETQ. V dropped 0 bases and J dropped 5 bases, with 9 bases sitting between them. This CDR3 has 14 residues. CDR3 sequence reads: CASSLEGRQNIQYF. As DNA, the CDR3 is TGCGCCAGCAGCTTGGAGGGCCGGCAAAACATTCAGTACTTC.

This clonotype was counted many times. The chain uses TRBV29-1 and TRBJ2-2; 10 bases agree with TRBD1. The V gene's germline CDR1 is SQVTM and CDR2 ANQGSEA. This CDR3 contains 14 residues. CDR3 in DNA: TGCGCAATTAGGGACAGGGGATACACCGGGGAGCTGTTTTTT. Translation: CAIRDRGYTGELFF.

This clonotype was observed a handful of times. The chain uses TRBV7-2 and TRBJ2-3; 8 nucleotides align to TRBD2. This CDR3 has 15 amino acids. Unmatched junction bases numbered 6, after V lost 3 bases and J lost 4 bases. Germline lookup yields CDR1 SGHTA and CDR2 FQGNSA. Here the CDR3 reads CASSFGGAPPDTQYF. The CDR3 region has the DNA TGTGCCAGCAGCTTCGGGGGGGCCCCTCCAGATACGCAGTATTTT.

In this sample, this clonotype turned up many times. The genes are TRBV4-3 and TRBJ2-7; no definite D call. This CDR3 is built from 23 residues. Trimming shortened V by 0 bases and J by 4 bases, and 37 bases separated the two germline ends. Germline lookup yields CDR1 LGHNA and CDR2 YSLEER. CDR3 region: CASSQDVLGGLVPIPGRLYEQYF. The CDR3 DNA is TGCGCCAGCAGCCAAGATGTTTTAGGTGGTTTGGTCCCCATACCCGGGCGTCTGTACGAGCAGTACTTC.

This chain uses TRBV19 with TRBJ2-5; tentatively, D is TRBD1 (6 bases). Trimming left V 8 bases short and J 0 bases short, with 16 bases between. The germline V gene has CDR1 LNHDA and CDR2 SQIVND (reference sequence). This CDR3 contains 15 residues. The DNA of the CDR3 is TGTGCCAGTCGACCCGGGACACTACACCAAGAGACCCAGTACTTC. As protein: CASRPGTLHQETQYF.

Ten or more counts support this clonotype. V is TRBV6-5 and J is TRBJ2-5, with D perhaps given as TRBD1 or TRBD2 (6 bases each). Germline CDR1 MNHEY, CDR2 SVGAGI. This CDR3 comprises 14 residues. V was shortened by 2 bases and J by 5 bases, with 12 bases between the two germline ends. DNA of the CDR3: TGTGCCAGCAGTTACCCGGGGGCCGGGGAGACCCAGTACTTC. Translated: CASSYPGAGETQYF.

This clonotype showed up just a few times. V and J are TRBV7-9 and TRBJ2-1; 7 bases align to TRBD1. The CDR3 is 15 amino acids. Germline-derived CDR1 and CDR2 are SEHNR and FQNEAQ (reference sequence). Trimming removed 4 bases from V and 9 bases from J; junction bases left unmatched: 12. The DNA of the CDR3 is TGTGCCAGCAGCTCCTTGACAGGGTCCGGTACTGAGCAGTTCTTC. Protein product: CASSSLTGSGTEQFF. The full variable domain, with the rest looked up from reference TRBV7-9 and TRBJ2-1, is DTGVSQNPRHKITKRGQNVTFRCDPISEHNRLYWYRQTLGQGPEFLTYFQNEAQLEKSRLLSDRFSAERPKGSFSTLEIQRTEQGDSAMYLCASSSLTGSGTEQFFGPGTRLTVL.

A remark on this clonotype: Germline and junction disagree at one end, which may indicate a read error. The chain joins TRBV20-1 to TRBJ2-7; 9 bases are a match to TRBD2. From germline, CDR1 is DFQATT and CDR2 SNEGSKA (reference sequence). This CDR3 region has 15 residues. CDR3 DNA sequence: TGCAGTGCTAGCAGGAGCGGGGGGTCCCCCTACAAGCAGTACTTC. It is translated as CSASRSGGSPYKQYF.

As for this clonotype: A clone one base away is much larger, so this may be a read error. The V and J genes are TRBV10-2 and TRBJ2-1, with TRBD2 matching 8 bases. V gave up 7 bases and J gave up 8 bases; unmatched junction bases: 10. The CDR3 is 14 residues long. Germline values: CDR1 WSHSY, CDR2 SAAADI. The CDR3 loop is CASTHRSGGYEQFF. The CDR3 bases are TGCGCCAGCACCCACCGCTCGGGGGGGTATGAGCAGTTCTTC.

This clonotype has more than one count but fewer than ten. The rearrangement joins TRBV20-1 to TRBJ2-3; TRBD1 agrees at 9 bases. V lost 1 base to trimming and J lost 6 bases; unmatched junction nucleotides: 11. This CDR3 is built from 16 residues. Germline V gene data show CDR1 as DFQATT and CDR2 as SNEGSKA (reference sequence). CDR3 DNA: TGCAGTGCTAGAGCCCTATCACAGGGGGCGCAGGATACGCAGTATTTT. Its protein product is CSARALSQGAQDTQYF.